Listed below are T cell receptor beta chains from one sample, sequenced in a study of T cells in Graves' hyperthyroidism and ophthalmopathy. TCRdb used MiXCR to reprocess the multiplex PCR reads, holding one entry per CDR3 protein. Among 500,000 to 800,000 distinct CDR3 sequences listed, 45% were seen once. Sequences were obtained from peripheral blood or thyroid tissue (not recorded which). The receptors shown here come from an adult man with Graves' disease, either hyperthyroidism or ophthalmopathy (not recorded which). The CDR3 runs from the conserved cysteine through the conserved F or W. The D gene is left open where the match is weak.

d_call,v_call,cdr3_aa
.,TRBV7-9,CASSLVAAEAFF
TRBD1,TRBV7-2,CASSSRDSSNYGYTF
.,TRBV20-1,CSAQTDGVGGNQPQHF
TRBD1,TRBV15,CATSRDRRGPAFF
.,TRBV20-1,CSARVRSSYEQYF
.,TRBV9,CASSKRLPVTQYF
.,TRBV19,CASTIRRGSTEAFF
.,TRBV7-8,CASSPGQPLSSPLHF
.,TRBV20-1,CSAHVPQGDYGYTF
TRBD1,TRBV10-3,CASSYSRTGTLRSNQPQHF
.,TRBV5-1,CASSLAGTIGNTF
TRBD1,TRBV2,CASRAGQGANTEAFF
TRBD2,TRBV2,CASSDQSSSGRWQYF
.,TRBV7-9,CASSFDPGRYEKLFF
TRBD1,TRBV20-1,CSARVPGQGADTEAFF
TRBD1,TRBV29-1,CSVRTGAREKLFF
TRBD1,TRBV29-1,CSVDDRGGQPQHF
.,TRBV25-1,CASGRLSEQYF
.,TRBV19,CASSGGELFF
TRBD2,TRBV2,CASSGRLAGGPTYQETQYF